Listed here are 30 T cell receptor beta chains from one sample, sequenced in a study of shared clonotypes between healthy human individuals. Using immunoSEQ multiplex PCR, the repertoire was profiled, and TCRdb retains in-frame clones only, with some absent. The profile shows 150,000 to 200,000 clones, approximately 92% of them singletons. The sequenced sample consisted of naive CD4+ T cells sorted from blood. Subset in this sample: CD45RA+ positively selected. The receptors shown here come from a woman aged 30 to 39 in good health.

This chain links TRBV29-1 with TRBJ1-4; D ambiguous. The germline CDR1 and CDR2 sequences are SQVTM and ANQGSEA. The V gene lost 7 bases and the J gene lost 0 bases, with 9 bases spanning the gap. The CDR3 runs to 13 residues. This chain's CDR3 is CSAGGSTNEKLFF. The CDR3 nucleotides are TGCAGCGCTGGAGGTTCAACTAATGAAAAACTGTTTTTT.

This chain links TRBV27 with TRBJ2-7; TRBD1 aligns across 9 bases. The CDR3 covers 13 residues. V lost 7 bases to trimming and J lost 3 bases; unmatched junction nucleotides: 4. Germline values: CDR1 MNHEY, CDR2 SMNVEV (reference sequence). The CDR3 region is CASTLTGGYEQYF. CDR3 bases: TGTGCCAGCACCTTGACAGGGGGCTACGAGCAGTACTTC.

This clone was picked up one time. The rearrangement links TRBV19 to TRBJ2-1; 9 positions agree with TRBD1. Losses at the gene ends were 4 bases for V and 6 bases for J; bases not matched to a gene: 10. CDR3 length: 16 residues. Germline assignment: CDR1 LNHDA and CDR2 SQIVND (reference sequence). CDR3 in amino acids: CASSSQGQGLFNEQFF. The CDR3 DNA sequence: TGTGCCAGTAGTAGCCAGGGACAGGGATTGTTCAATGAGCAGTTCTTC. The full variable domain, in which reference TRBV19 and TRBJ2-1 provide the parts outside the CDR3, is DGGITQSPKYLFRKEGQNVTLSCEQNLNHDAMYWYRQDPGQGLRLIYYSQIVNDFQKGDIAEGYSVSREKKESFPLTVTSAQKNPTAFYLCASSSQGQGLFNEQFFGPGTRLTVL.

This sequence joins TRBV5-5 and TRBJ2-7; TRBD2 matches 11 bases. CDR1 is SGHKS, CDR2 YYEKEE, per germline (reference sequence). Trimming took 4 bases from V and 0 from J; bases not matched to a gene: 12. The CDR3 has 18 residues. CDR3 coding DNA: TGTGCCAGCAGCCTAGGGACTAGCGGCTATGGTAGCTCCTACGAGCAGTACTTC. It encodes CASSLGTSGYGSSYEQYF.

This clone was found once. J is TRBJ2-5 and V is TRBV28; 8 nucleotides agree with TRBD1. With V trimmed by 3 bases and J by 5 bases, 2 bases remained unmatched. The V gene's germline CDR1 is MDHEN and CDR2 SYDVKM. The CDR3 is 13 amino acids. CDR3 in DNA: TGTGCCAGCAGTTTCCAGGGGGCCGAGACCCAGTACTTC. This encodes CASSFQGAETQYF.

J is TRBJ1-2 and V is TRBV5-1, with TRBD1 identical over 7 bases. This CDR3 contains 12 residues. V lost 10 bases, J lost 6 bases, and 9 bases stayed unmatched. Per germline, CDR1 SGHRS and CDR2 YFSETQ. In nucleotides, the CDR3 is TGCGCCTCCCAGGGGGACGGAAATGGCTACACCTTC. It translates to CASQGDGNGYTF. Using reference TRBV5-1 and TRBJ1-2 for the parts outside the CDR3, the full variable domain is KAGVTQTPRYLIKTRGQQVTLSCSPISGHRSVSWYQQTPGQGLQFLFEYFSETQRNKGNFPGRFSGRQFSNSRSEMNVSTLELGDSALYLCASQGDGNGYTFGSGTRLTVV.

The rearrangement uses TRBV29-1 and TRBJ1-5; D unclear. The germline CDR1 and CDR2 sequences are SQVTM and ANQGSEA. The CDR3 spans 13 residues. V was trimmed by 6 bases and J by 0 bases, leaving 9 bases between them. The CDR3 nucleotides are TGCAGCGTAGTTACAGATAGCAATCAGCCCCAGCATTTT. It specifies CSVVTDSNQPQHF.

The chain has TRBV19 and TRBJ2-1, with TRBD2 matching over 14 bases. Germline V gene data show CDR1 as LNHDA and CDR2 as SQIVND (reference sequence). The length of the CDR3 is 15 residues. V shed 1 base, J shed 7 bases, and the junction held 0 bases outside the gene matches. CDR3 DNA: TGTGCCAGTAGTATAGGACTAGCGGGGGGGAATGAGCAGTTCTTC. Translating gives CASSIGLAGGNEQFF.

The chain combines TRBV7-9 with TRBJ1-2; TRBD1 is a possible D gene (5 bases). The CDR3 length is 15 residues. CDR1 SEHNR and CDR2 FQNEAQ come from the germline V gene (reference sequence). V dropped 5 bases and J dropped 3 bases, with 16 bases sitting between them. The CDR3 here is CASSTVGGVDYGYTF. The DNA of the CDR3 is TGTGCCAGCAGCACCGTTGGGGGGGTGGACTATGGCTACACCTTC.

The CDR3 nucleotides read TGTGCCAGCAGTCCCCCCGCCGGGGACTATGGCTACACCTTC. It is translated as CASSPPAGDYGYTF. The genes are TRBV28 and TRBJ1-2; D is ambiguous. V was pared by 5 bases and J by 3 bases, with 13 bases between. Germline CDR1 and CDR2: MDHEN and SYDVKM. This CDR3 spans 14 amino acids.

The J gene is TRBJ2-1, the V gene TRBV28; 11 bases align to TRBD2. The CDR3 extends over 16 amino acids. Losses at the gene ends were 6 bases for V and 0 bases for J; bases not matched to a gene: 4. The V gene's germline CDR1 is MDHEN and CDR2 SYDVKM. In DNA, the CDR3 is TGTGCCAGCAGCCTTCTAGCGGGAGGCTCCTACAATGAGCAGTTCTTC. It is translated as CASSLLAGGSYNEQFF.

V usage is TRBV6-4 and J usage is TRBJ1-1; 7 bases fit TRBD1. The CDR3 runs to 15 residues. Germline CDR1 is MRHNA and CDR2 is SNTAGT. With V trimmed by 3 bases and J by 4 bases, 8 bases remained unmatched. The CDR3 sequence: CASSERGRLGTEAFF. For the CDR3, the DNA is TGTGCCAGCAGTGAAAGGGGGCGACTGGGCACTGAAGCTTTCTTT.

This clone showed up just a few times. The rearrangement links TRBV10-3 to TRBJ2-7; 7 nucleotides match TRBD1. J lost 3 bases, V lost 10 bases, and 12 bases had no gene match. CDR1 is ENHRY and CDR2 is SYGVKD in the germline V gene. CDR3 length: 14 amino acids. The CDR3 loop reads CATYGTDGDYEQYF. CDR3 sequence (DNA): TGTGCCACTTACGGGACAGATGGGGACTACGAGCAGTACTTC.

This chain links TRBV7-2 with TRBJ1-4; D not certain. The CDR3 spans 17 residues. The germline V and J ends were trimmed by 5 bases and 3 bases, with 19 bases remaining between them. CDR1 is SGHTA, CDR2 FQGNSA, per germline. CDR3 sequence reads: CASSRLGGWGSNEKLFF. The CDR3 coding sequence is TGTGCCAGCAGCCGCCTGGGTGGTTGGGGTTCTAATGAAAAACTGTTTTTT.

The chain joins TRBV30 to TRBJ1-1; D gene ambiguous. Germline V gene sequence: CDR1 GTSNPN, CDR2 SVGIG (reference sequence). This CDR3 comprises 15 residues. V was clipped by 0 bases and J by 1 base, with 12 bases between them. CDR3 sequence reads: CAWSVRVGRNTEAFF. CDR3 DNA: TGTGCCTGGAGTGTACGGGTAGGACGGAACACTGAAGCTTTCTTT.

The rearrangement joins TRBV19 to TRBJ1-5; D is possibly TRBD1 (6 bases). V was cut by 8 bases and J by 4 bases, with 21 bases left in between. This CDR3 is built from 16 residues. Germline V gives CDR1 LNHDA, CDR2 SQIVND (reference sequence). The CDR3, as DNA: TGTGCCAGTTCCGAACCCCCCGGACAGACAAATCAGCCCCAGCATTTT. Translation: CASSEPPGQTNQPQHF.

The V and J genes are TRBV10-3 and TRBJ1-1; 7 bases agree with TRBD1. Germline lookup yields CDR1 ENHRY and CDR2 SYGVKD. The junction had 6 bases not matched to a gene; V was cut back by 0 bases and J by 5 bases. This CDR3 is built from 15 residues. The CDR3 region has the DNA TGTGCCATCAGTGAGTCGATACAGGGGCGAACTGAAGCTTTCTTT. It codes for CAISESIQGRTEAFF.

The chain couples TRBV28 to TRBJ2-7; possibly TRBD2 for D (5 bases). The CDR3 extends over 12 amino acids. Germline CDR1 reads MDHEN; CDR2 reads SYDVKM. V shed 3 bases and J shed 7 bases, with 10 bases lying between them. In DNA, the CDR3 is TGTGCCAGCAGTTTGTCGGGGAAAGAGCAGTACTTC. Encoded protein: CASSLSGKEQYF.

V gene TRBV2 combines with J gene TRBJ2-7; D is perhaps TRBD2 (6 bases). V dropped 3 bases and J dropped 2 bases, with 11 bases sitting between them. The V gene's germline CDR1 is SNHLY and CDR2 FYNNEI. CDR3 length equals 14 residues. Here the CDR3 reads CASSDPGRTYEQYF. The CDR3 nucleotides read TGTGCCAGCAGTGATCCAGGGAGGACCTACGAGCAGTACTTC.

This clone was seen only once. The CDR3 region is CASLRRASRMNTEAFF. The DNA of the CDR3 is TGTGCCAGCCTGAGGCGGGCATCTCGAATGAACACTGAAGCTTTCTTT. The chain has TRBV7-9 and TRBJ1-1; no definite D call. Looked up from germline, CDR1 is SEHNR and CDR2 is FQNEAQ (reference sequence). Trimming removed 8 bases at V and 0 bases at J, with 19 bases between. The CDR3 contains 16 residues.

The rearrangement joins TRBV6-5 to TRBJ2-2; perhaps TRBD2 as D (5 bases). This CDR3 is 15 amino acids long. CDR1 and CDR2 (germline): MNHEY, SVGAGI. V was clipped by 2 bases and J by 5 bases, with 12 bases between them. CDR3 in DNA: TGTGCCAGCAGTTACGATCGGGGTCGGACCGGGGAGCTGTTTTTT. Translated, it gives CASSYDRGRTGELFF.

The rearrangement uses TRBV7-2 and TRBJ2-1; tentative D call: TRBD2 (6 bases). This CDR3 comprises 18 residues. Germline CDR1 is SGHTA and CDR2 is FQGNSA. V was clipped by 5 bases and J by 0 bases, with 20 bases between them. The CDR3 loop reads CASSPAVWGRYSYNEQFF. The CDR3 DNA reads as TGTGCCAGCAGCCCCGCCGTGTGGGGGAGGTACTCCTACAATGAGCAGTTCTTC.

The chain recombines TRBV10-2 with TRBJ2-5; no reliable D call. This CDR3 has 10 amino acids. CDR1 and CDR2 from the germline V gene are WSHSY and SAAADI. V was trimmed by 8 bases and J by 5 bases, leaving 6 bases between them. The CDR3 reads CASYGETQYF. The DNA for the CDR3 is TGCGCCAGCTATGGCGAGACCCAGTACTTC.

This chain connects TRBV23-1 to TRBJ1-5; D remains ambiguous. TRBV23-1 is reported as an ORF; its role is uncertain. The CDR3 length is 16 residues. V was shortened by 4 bases and J by 5 bases, with 18 bases between the two germline ends. The CDR3 region is CASSPRRRIGHQPQHF. CDR3 in DNA: TGCGCCAGCAGTCCCCGGAGGAGGATAGGCCATCAGCCCCAGCATTTT.

V usage is TRBV7-8 and J usage is TRBJ1-5; D may be TRBD1 (5 bases). The CDR3 is 15 amino acids. The germline V and J ends were trimmed by 1 base and 7 bases, with 14 bases remaining between them. The germline V gene encodes CDR1 SGHVS and CDR2 FQNEAQ. CDR3 amino acids: CASSLDQYRGQPQHF. The DNA for the CDR3 is TGTGCCAGCAGCTTAGACCAGTACCGGGGCCAGCCCCAGCATTTT. The full variable domain, in which reference TRBV7-8 and TRBJ1-5 provide the parts outside the CDR3, is GAGVSQSPRYKVAKRGQDVALRCDPISGHVSLFWYQQALGQGPEFLTYFQNEAQLDKSGLPSDRFFAERPEGSVSTLKIQRTQQEDSAVYLCASSLDQYRGQPQHFGDGTRLSIL.

This sequence joins TRBV4-2 and TRBJ1-1, with D uncertain. The CDR3 is 14 amino acids. Trimming shortened V by 1 base and J by 4 bases, and 10 bases separated the two germline ends. Germline assignment: CDR1 LGHNA and CDR2 YNFKEQ. CDR3 nucleotide sequence: TGTGCCAGCAGCCAAGGGGCCCTCCGCACTGAAGCTTTCTTT. Encoded protein: CASSQGALRTEAFF.

The chain couples TRBV7-2 to TRBJ2-1; 11 bases align to TRBD2. CDR1 is SGHTA, CDR2 FQGNSA, per germline. V lost 6 bases, J lost 8 bases, and 12 bases stayed unmatched. The CDR3 loop spans 16 amino acids. CDR3 in amino acids: CASRRGASGRLYEQFF. CDR3 sequence (DNA): TGTGCCAGCAGACGGGGGGCTAGCGGGAGGCTTTATGAGCAGTTCTTC.

The CDR3 here is CASARGLDTQYF. The DNA of the CDR3 is TGTGCATCAGCGCGGGGGCTAGATACGCAGTATTTT. This sequence joins TRBV28 and TRBJ2-3; D might be TRBD2 (7 bases). This CDR3 has 12 residues. Germline CDR1 is MDHEN and CDR2 is SYDVKM.

The CDR3 nucleotides read TGTGCCAGCTCACCACCGACAGGGAAGGCTGGCTACACCTTC. Protein product: CASSPPTGKAGYTF. The J gene is TRBJ1-2, the V gene TRBV18; 7 bases are a match to TRBD1. Germline assignment: CDR1 KGHSH and CDR2 LQKENI. The CDR3 spans 14 residues. J was trimmed by 7 bases and V by 0 bases; bases with no gene match: 5.

The rearrangement joins TRBV18 to TRBJ2-7, with TRBD1 matching 10 bases. Looked up from germline, CDR1 is KGHSH and CDR2 is LQKENI. V lost 2 bases, J lost 4 bases, and 8 bases stayed unmatched. The CDR3 consists of 16 residues. The CDR3 nucleotides read TGTGCCAGCTCACCATTCACGAGACAGGGGGCTTACGAGCAGTACTTC. It is translated as CASSPFTRQGAYEQYF.